Presented here are 27 T cell receptor beta chains from one specimen sequenced in a study of sequential checkpoint blockade in melanoma. Clones were read by immunoSEQ multiplex PCR, and TCRdb kept only the in-frame ones, dropping some. This table has about 16,000 clones, around 92% appearing once. Specified treatment: randomized to nivolumab then ipilimumab (arm A) or the reverse (arm B). This material consisted of CD8+ T cells sorted from blood (inferred from file names), taken from a patient given nivolumab and ipilimumab in sequence. Receptors originate from a human donor with melanoma.

V gene TRBV29-1 combines with J gene TRBJ2-7; D is possibly TRBD2 (6 bases). The germline V and J ends were trimmed by 6 bases and 0 bases, with 15 bases remaining between them. Germline loops: CDR1 SQVTM, CDR2 ANQGSEA. CDR3 length: 14 residues. This chain's CDR3 is CSVRGTLSSYEQYF. CDR3 nucleotides: TGCAGCGTCCGCGGGACTCTTAGCTCCTACGAGCAGTACTTC.

V gene TRBV19 combines with J gene TRBJ2-7; 11 nucleotides agree with TRBD2. Germline trimming cut 2 bases from V and 4 bases from J; bases unmatched to any gene: 7. The CDR3 sequence is 16 residues long. The germline CDR1 and CDR2 sequences are LNHDA and SQIVND (reference sequence). The CDR3 DNA reads TGTGCCAGTAGTATATCGGTAGCGGGAGGGCCGTACGAGCAGTACTTC. As protein: CASSISVAGGPYEQYF.

J is TRBJ1-2 and V is TRBV6-5; D is possibly TRBD1 (6 bases). This CDR3 is built from 15 residues. The germline V gene encodes CDR1 MNHEY and CDR2 SVGAGI. V was trimmed by 5 bases and J by 4 bases, leaving 17 bases between them. The CDR3 here is CASSPHGGQGYGYTF. DNA for the CDR3: TGTGCCAGCAGTCCCCACGGGGGGCAGGGCTATGGCTACACCTTC.

The chain has TRBV27 and TRBJ1-2; unclear D gene. Germline V CDR1 and CDR2: MNHEY, SMNVEV (reference sequence). The CDR3 runs to 13 residues. Trimming left V 3 bases short and J 2 bases short, with 7 bases between. The CDR3 spells CASSLRRNYGYTF. As DNA, the CDR3 is TGTGCCAGCAGTTTGAGGAGGAACTATGGCTACACCTTC.

The CDR3: CASTYTGGLYGYTF. The CDR3 DNA follows: TGTGCCAGCACTTATACAGGGGGACTATATGGCTACACCTTC. The chain uses TRBV6-5 and TRBJ1-2; 8 bases are a match to TRBD1. This CDR3 has 14 residues. The V segment lost 7 bases and the J segment 5 bases; nucleotides outside the gene matches: 9. From germline, CDR1 is MNHEY and CDR2 SVGAGI.

The CDR3 sequence: CASSPGSTYEQYF. The CDR3 DNA follows: TGTGCCAGCAGTCCCGGGAGCACCTACGAGCAGTACTTC. The rearrangement uses TRBV6-5 and TRBJ2-7; TRBD2 might be the D (6 bases). The CDR3 sequence is 13 residues long. Germline assignment: CDR1 MNHEY and CDR2 SVGAGI. Trimming shortened V by 5 bases and J by 2 bases, and 10 bases separated the two germline ends.

The rearrangement joins TRBV7-9 to TRBJ1-6; no clear D. The CDR3 extends over 12 amino acids. The germline V and J ends were trimmed by 6 bases and 7 bases, with 7 bases remaining between them. In germline, CDR1 is SEHNR, CDR2 FQNEAQ (reference sequence). CDR3 residues: CASSQENSPLHF. In DNA form, the CDR3 reads TGTGCCAGCAGTCAGGAAAATTCACCCCTCCACTTT.

The V gene is TRBV9, the J gene TRBJ2-7; D may be TRBD2 (6 bases). CDR3 length: 15 residues. CDR1 and CDR2 (germline): SGDLS, YYNGEE. V dropped 2 bases and J dropped 7 bases, with 19 bases sitting between them. CDR3 bases: TGTGCCAGCAGCGTGGGTAGCGGCAGCCCGTTGGAGCAGTACTTC. Encoded protein: CASSVGSGSPLEQYF.

The chain combines TRBV28 with TRBJ1-2; D not resolved. Trimming pared 6 bases from V and 8 bases from J, leaving 22 bases between. Germline CDR1 is MDHEN and CDR2 is SYDVKM. The CDR3 consists of 15 residues. The CDR3 loop reads CASSQLSEGRNGYTF. In DNA form, the CDR3 reads TGTGCCAGCAGCCAGCTATCGGAGGGAAGGAACGGCTACACCTTC.

The chain has TRBV9 and TRBJ1-2, with no clear D. The CDR3 contains 12 residues. Germline V gene lookup returns CDR1 SGDLS and CDR2 YYNGEE. V was cut by 7 bases and J by 8 bases, with 15 bases left in between. CDR3 loop: CASEGLRVGYTF. CDR3 DNA: TGTGCCAGCGAGGGTTTGCGGGTAGGCTACACCTTC.

The chain uses TRBV7-2 and TRBJ2-5; 7 bases fit TRBD1. CDR3 length: 13 residues. Looked up from germline, CDR1 is SGHTA and CDR2 is FQGNSA. Trimming at V came to 1 base and at J to 11 bases, leaving 7 bases not matched to a gene. This CDR3 is CASSLGGTGEQYF. CDR3 nucleotide sequence: TGTGCCAGCAGCTTAGGTGGTACAGGGGAGCAGTACTTC.

CDR3 sequence: CASRVGGGYTF. The CDR3 nucleotides read TGTGCCAGTCGAGTAGGGGGTGGCTACACCTTC. This chain connects TRBV19 to TRBJ1-2; possible D gene TRBD1, 6 bases. Looked up from germline, CDR1 is LNHDA and CDR2 is SQIVND (reference sequence). The CDR3 sequence is 11 residues long. Deletions cut 8 bases from V and 7 bases from J, with 11 bases between.

This chain uses TRBV27 with TRBJ2-7; 7 nucleotides align to TRBD1. The CDR3 spans 16 residues. Losses at the gene ends were 6 bases for V and 2 bases for J; bases not matched to a gene: 13. Germline-derived CDR1 and CDR2 are MNHEY and SMNVEV (reference sequence). For the CDR3, the DNA is TGTGCCAGCAGCCCCCTGGGACAGCACGGGCCCTACGAGCAGTACGTC. It specifies CASSPLGQHGPYEQYV.

CDR3 residues: CASSMQTSGVYEQYF. CDR3 in DNA: TGTGCCAGTAGTATGCAGACTAGCGGGGTCTACGAGCAGTACTTC. The V gene is TRBV19, the J gene TRBJ2-7, with 11 bases matching TRBD2. The germline CDR1 and CDR2 sequences are LNHDA and SQIVND (reference sequence). With V trimmed by 3 bases and J by 3 bases, 4 bases remained unmatched. The CDR3 is 15 residues long.

The chain joins TRBV19 to TRBJ2-2, with D possibly being TRBD2 (5 bases). The V end was cut by 3 bases, the J end by 6 bases, with 14 bases between. This CDR3 has 15 amino acids. Germline CDR1 LNHDA, CDR2 SQIVND (reference sequence). For the CDR3, the DNA is TGTGCCAGTAGTATCCGGTTTCCGAGGGCCGGGGAGCTGTTTTTT. It is translated as CASSIRFPRAGELFF.

The chain couples TRBV5-4 to TRBJ2-5; 10 positions agree with TRBD1. The DNA matches TRBJ2-7 better at its end, which makes the J call doubtful. Germline CDR1 SGHNT, CDR2 YYREEE (reference sequence). This CDR3 contains 16 residues. CDR3 loop: CASSLLGTGVTYEQYF. The DNA for the CDR3 is TGTGCCAGCAGCTTGTTAGGGACAGGGGTGACCTACGAGCAGTACTTC.

This chain uses TRBV15 with TRBJ2-7, with D perhaps TRBD1 (6 bases). With 4 bases removed from V and 3 bases from J, the gap between germline ends came to 10 bases. Germline-derived CDR1 and CDR2 are LNHNV and YYDKDF (reference sequence). This CDR3 spans 13 amino acids. The CDR3 DNA sequence: TGTGCCACCAGCAAGGTCAGGGGCTACGAGCAGTACGTC. Amino acid sequence: CATSKVRGYEQYV.

This clone was counted a few times. The chain carries TRBV13 and TRBJ2-7; D gene ambiguous. Looked up from germline, CDR1 is PRHDT and CDR2 is FYEKMQ (reference sequence). The V gene lost 0 bases and the J gene lost 2 bases, with 5 bases spanning the gap. The CDR3 has 13 residues. CDR3 sequence: CASSLGATYEQYF. Here the CDR3 DNA reads TGTGCCAGCAGCTTAGGGGCCACCTACGAGCAGTACTTC. Combining the CDR3 with reference TRBV13 and TRBJ2-7 gives the whole variable domain AAGVIQSPRHLIKEKRETATLKCYPIPRHDTVYWYQQGPGQDPQFLISFYEKMQSDKGSIPDRFSAQQFSDYHSELNMSSLELGDSALYFCASSLGATYEQYFGPGTRLTVT.

The rearrangement joins TRBV27 to TRBJ1-2, with unresolved D. Germline V gene data show CDR1 as MNHEY and CDR2 as SMNVEV (reference sequence). V was cut by 3 bases and J by 4 bases, with 9 bases left in between. The CDR3 runs to 13 residues. The DNA for the CDR3 is TGTGCCAGCAGTTTGCCCGGAGGCTATGGCTACACCTTC. Amino acids: CASSLPGGYGYTF.

The genes are TRBV5-8 and TRBJ1-6; D is unresolved. The CDR3 consists of 13 residues. Trimming cost V 4 bases and J 4 bases, with 6 bases left between them. Germline CDR1 and CDR2: SGHTS and YDEGEE. The CDR3 is CASSPPYNSPLHF. As DNA, the CDR3 is TGTGCCAGCAGCCCCCCATATAATTCACCCCTCCACTTT.

The chain has TRBV4-3 and TRBJ2-1, with no clear D. Trimming pared 0 bases from V and 6 bases from J, leaving 15 bases between. CDR1 LGHNA and CDR2 YSLEER come from the germline V gene. The CDR3 length is 16 residues. The CDR3, as DNA: TGCGCCAGCAGCCAAGAAGCACCTCCCTTGATCAATGAGCAGTTCTTC. This encodes CASSQEAPPLINEQFF.

The J gene is TRBJ1-2, the V gene TRBV27, with D hard to call. The CDR3 runs 13 residues. V shed 3 bases and J shed 2 bases, with 7 bases lying between them. Germline V gene data show CDR1 as MNHEY and CDR2 as SMNVEV (reference sequence). The chain's CDR3 is CASSFGENYGYTF. For the CDR3, the DNA is TGTGCCAGCAGTTTCGGGGAGAACTATGGCTACACCTTC.

This clone was seen a single time. V gene TRBV11-3 combines with J gene TRBJ1-1; D gene uncertain. V lost 1 base, J lost 2 bases, and 5 bases lay in between. The CDR3 is 13 amino acids. In germline, CDR1 is SGHNT, CDR2 YENEEA. For the CDR3, the DNA is TGTGCCAGCAGCTTAGCCACAAACACTGAAGCTTTCTTT. Amino acid sequence: CASSLATNTEAFF.

J is TRBJ1-5 and V is TRBV2; the D is unclear. The germline V gene has CDR1 SNHLY and CDR2 FYNNEI. V lost 4 bases to trimming and J lost 3 bases, with 10 bases between them. The CDR3 is 14 residues long. CDR3 coding DNA: TGTGCCAGCAGTGCCAGTCAGGCCAATCAGCCCCAGCATTTT. Translated, it gives CASSASQANQPQHF.

V gene TRBV27 combines with J gene TRBJ2-3, with 8 bases lining up with TRBD2. Germline V gene lookup returns CDR1 MNHEY and CDR2 SMNVEV (reference sequence). The CDR3 is 15 residues long. The junction had 9 bases not matched to a gene; V was cut back by 8 bases and J by 2 bases. CDR3 sequence reads: CASAIAGMVTDTQYF. CDR3 nucleotide sequence: TGTGCCAGCGCGATAGCGGGGATGGTCACAGATACGCAGTATTTT.

V usage is TRBV28 and J usage is TRBJ1-3; D call uncertain. From germline, CDR1 is MDHEN and CDR2 SYDVKM. This CDR3 is 17 amino acids long. V was pared by 1 base and J by 4 bases, with 17 bases between. CDR3: CASSLLGMGGSGNTIYF. DNA of the CDR3: TGTGCCAGCAGTTTATTGGGGATGGGAGGGTCCGGAAACACCATATATTTT.

This chain connects TRBV19 to TRBJ1-1; TRBD1 might be the D (6 bases). Germline CDR1 reads LNHDA; CDR2 reads SQIVND (reference sequence). The CDR3 extends over 15 amino acids. The germline V and J ends were trimmed by 7 bases and 1 base, with 16 bases remaining between them. The CDR3 reads CASIGQGRGNTEAFF. The CDR3 nucleotides are TGTGCCAGTATCGGTCAGGGCAGGGGGAACACTGAAGCTTTCTTT.